This TCR beta chain was recorded in a study of blood T cell repertoires in COVID-19. About the study: Sample material is recorded as cDNA or gDNA derived from T cells, B-cell-depleted T cells, or PBMCs.

TCRdb keeps only in-frame clones here, not all; method: immunoSEQ multiplex PCR. The sample has about 77,000 clones, 75% to 90% seen once. CDR1 is MNHEY and CDR2 is SVGEGT in the germline V gene. CDR3 length: 12 amino acids. The ends were cut back, 6 bases at V and 4 bases at J, with 7 bases in the middle. J is TRBJ1-3 and V is TRBV6-2 or TRBV6-3, with a weak D call TRBD1 (5 bases). The sequenced material came from peripheral blood. The TCR sequence derives from a woman in her seventies with acute or convalescent COVID-19. CDR3 DNA: TGTGCCAGCAGCAGGACAGGAAACACCATATATTTT. Its protein product is CASSRTGNTIYF.